Following are 10 T cell receptor beta chains from one sample sequenced in a study of blood T cell repertoires in COVID-19. Generated by immunoSEQ multiplex PCR, the TCRdb table keeps only in-frame clones and is missing some. This table has more than 300,000 clones, less than 90% appearing once. The sequenced material came from PBMCs or T cells enriched from blood (not recorded which). These receptor sequences come from a woman in her fifties or sixties who had recovered from COVID-19.

CDR3 nucleotide sequence: TGTGCCAGCAGCTTAGAAGGTGGCGGGAAGGGTGGCTACACCTTC. Translated, it gives CASSLEGGGKGGYTF. This sequence joins TRBV7-9 and TRBJ1-2; D gene uncertain. The germline gives CDR1 SEHNR, CDR2 FQNEAQ (reference sequence). This CDR3 has 15 residues. Trimming removed 1 base from V and 7 bases from J, with 16 bases in between. The variable domain in full, with the rest retrieved from reference TRBV7-9 and TRBJ1-2, is DTGVSQNPRHKITKRGQNVTFRCDPISEHNRLYWYRQTLGQGPEFLTYFQNEAQLEKSRLLSDRFSAERPKGSFSTLEIQRTEQGDSAMYLCASSLEGGGKGGYTFGSGTRLTVV.

The chain combines TRBV7-9 with TRBJ1-1; D possibly corresponds to TRBD1 (5 bases). CDR3 length: 14 amino acids. Germline lookup yields CDR1 SEHNR and CDR2 FQNEAQ (reference sequence). Trimming took 1 base from V and 0 from J, leaving 6 bases between them. CDR3 DNA: TGTGCCAGCAGCTTAGTGGGGCTGAACACTGAAGCTTTCTTT. Amino acids: CASSLVGLNTEAFF. Full variable domain (outside the CDR3, taken from reference TRBV7-9 and TRBJ1-1): DTGVSQNPRHKITKRGQNVTFRCDPISEHNRLYWYRQTLGQGPEFLTYFQNEAQLEKSRLLSDRFSAERPKGSFSTLEIQRTEQGDSAMYLCASSLVGLNTEAFFGQGTRLTVV.

The chain has TRBV9 and TRBJ2-1; tentative D call: TRBD2 (6 bases). V shed 0 bases and J shed 5 bases, with 12 bases lying between them. CDR1 and CDR2 from the germline V gene are SGDLS and YYNGEE. This CDR3 has 15 amino acids. The CDR3 region has the DNA TGTGCCAGCAGCGTAGGCTCCCTAGCGCACAATGAGCAGTTCTTC. It is translated as CASSVGSLAHNEQFF.

V and J are TRBV6-5 and TRBJ2-7, with no clear D. Germline V gene lookup returns CDR1 MNHEY and CDR2 SVGAGI. The CDR3 covers 15 residues. Trimming left V 0 bases short and J 3 bases short, with 12 bases between. For the CDR3, the DNA is TGTGCCAGCAGTTACTCTCGACTGGGTTACTACGAGCAGTACTTC. Translated, it gives CASSYSRLGYYEQYF.

This chain links TRBV18 with TRBJ1-1, with D possibly being TRBD1 (5 bases). The CDR3 consists of 16 residues. V lost 3 bases to trimming and J lost 1 base, with 15 bases between them. The germline CDR1 and CDR2 sequences are KGHSH and LQKENI. The CDR3 is CASSPRLITGNTEAFF. The DNA for the CDR3 is TGTGCCAGCTCACCTAGATTGATCACAGGGAACACTGAAGCTTTCTTT.

This clone is a singleton in its sample. The chain carries TRBV7-2 and TRBJ2-2; the match to TRBD2 covers 7 bases. This CDR3 has 15 residues. The germline CDR1 and CDR2 sequences are SGHTA and FQGNSA. The V and J ends lost 1 base and 7 bases, in that order; junction bases with no gene match: 6. The chain's CDR3 is CASSLGRETDGELFF. The CDR3, as DNA: TGTGCCAGCAGCTTAGGGCGGGAGACAGACGGGGAGCTGTTTTTT.

This sequence joins TRBV10-3 and TRBJ2-2, with 7 bases identical to TRBD1. From germline, CDR1 is ENHRY and CDR2 SYGVKD. The J segment lost 8 bases and the V segment lost 6 bases, leaving 18 bases of the junction unmatched. The CDR3 length is 17 residues. DNA of the CDR3: TGTGCCATCAGCGGGGACAGTCAATGGAATCCAACTGGGGAGCTGTTTTTT. Its protein is CAISGDSQWNPTGELFF.

The rearrangement links TRBV18 to TRBJ1-2; TRBD1 is a possible D gene (5 bases). Germline values: CDR1 KGHSH, CDR2 LQKENI. V lost 2 bases to trimming and J lost 7 bases, with 17 bases between them. The CDR3 spans 15 residues. In nucleotides, the CDR3 is TGTGCCAGCTCACCAGGTCTATCAGGGATTCGTGGCTACACCTTC. Residues: CASSPGLSGIRGYTF. Using reference TRBV18 and TRBJ1-2 for the parts outside the CDR3, the full variable domain is NAGVMQNPRHLVRRRGQEARLRCSPMKGHSHVYWYRQLPEEGLKFMVYLQKENIIDESGMPKERFSAEFPKEGPSILRIQQVVRGDSAAYFCASSPGLSGIRGYTFGSGTRLTVV.

The rearrangement links TRBV5-5 to TRBJ2-7, with a tentative D call TRBD2 (5 bases). Looked up from germline, CDR1 is SGHKS and CDR2 is YYEKEE (reference sequence). With 4 bases removed from V and 2 bases from J, the gap between germline ends came to 22 bases. CDR3 size: 17 residues. CDR3 sequence reads: CASSPVVVAGSTYEQYF. The CDR3 DNA is TGTGCCAGCAGCCCAGTAGTAGTGGCGGGCAGCACCTACGAGCAGTACTTC. The variable domain in full, completed from reference TRBV5-5 and TRBJ2-7, reads DAGVTQSPTHLIKTRGQQVTLRCSPISGHKSVSWYQQVLGQGPQFIFQYYEKEERGRGNFPDRFSARQFPNYSSELNVNALLLGDSALYLCASSPVVVAGSTYEQYFGPGTRLTVT.

This chain links TRBV7-9 with TRBJ2-5; 11 bases fit TRBD2. This CDR3 region has 18 residues. V gave up 1 base and J gave up 4 bases; unmatched junction bases: 11. The germline V gene encodes CDR1 SEHNR and CDR2 FQNEAQ (reference sequence). As DNA, the CDR3 is TGTGCCAGCAGCTTAGTCCTAGCGGGAGGAGGGCCGGGAGAGACCCAGTACTTC. Its protein is CASSLVLAGGGPGETQYF. The variable domain in full, with the rest retrieved from reference TRBV7-9 and TRBJ2-5, is DTGVSQNPRHKITKRGQNVTFRCDPISEHNRLYWYRQTLGQGPEFLTYFQNEAQLEKSRLLSDRFSAERPKGSFSTLEIQRTEQGDSAMYLCASSLVLAGGGPGETQYFGPGTRLLVL.